These T cell receptor beta chains were read from a single sample in a study of identical twins. TCRdb passed the 5' RACE reads through MiXCR, listing each CDR3 protein once. The sample holds hundreds of thousands of distinct CDR3 sequences, approximately 20% seen once. The sample was also reused in another study, on yellow fever vaccine responses in identical twins.

Sequenced material: CD4+ T cells sorted from blood. The source is a woman between 18 and 29 years old in good health. Both conserved end residues are part of each CDR3. Fields, in order: V gene, clone size, J gene, D gene, CDR3 DNA, CDR3 protein. The D gene is left open where the match is weak. Clone size appears in some rows only: once, few, many, or a class for an expanded clone.

v_call: TRBV19
clone_size: -
j_call: TRBJ2-3
d_call: TRBD2
cdr3_nt: TGTGCCAGTAGTATCCAGCCCGCAAAGACTAGCGGGGGGAAGGTGACGCAGTATTTT
cdr3_aa: CASSIQPAKTSGGKVTQYF

v_call: TRBV3-1
clone_size: -
j_call: TRBJ1-1
d_call: -
cdr3_nt: TGTGCCAGCGGCCGGGGGGCGGACACTGAAGCTTTCTTT
cdr3_aa: CASGRGADTEAFF

v_call: TRBV7-9
clone_size: many
j_call: TRBJ2-5
d_call: TRBD1
cdr3_nt: TGTGCCAGCAGCGACAGGGGAGAGACCCAGTACTTC
cdr3_aa: CASSDRGETQYF

v_call: TRBV29-1
clone_size: few
j_call: TRBJ2-1
d_call: TRBD2
cdr3_nt: TGCAGCGTTGAAGGGGCGGGAGTGGCCTACAATGAGCAGTTCTTC
cdr3_aa: CSVEGAGVAYNEQFF

v_call: TRBV7-2
clone_size: few
j_call: TRBJ1-2
d_call: -
cdr3_nt: TGTGCCAGCAGCGAGGTCAGCACTATGGGCTACACCTTC
cdr3_aa: CASSEVSTMGYTF

v_call: TRBV7-2
clone_size: few
j_call: TRBJ2-3
d_call: TRBD2
cdr3_nt: TGTGCCAGCAGCTTAGCCCTGAGACTAGCGGGGGACACAGATACGCAGTATTTT
cdr3_aa: CASSLALRLAGDTDTQYF

v_call: TRBV28
clone_size: -
j_call: TRBJ2-1
d_call: -
cdr3_nt: TGTGCCAGCAGTTCCCCGGAGGGGGAGTACTACAATGAGCAGTTCTTC
cdr3_aa: CASSSPEGEYYNEQFF

v_call: TRBV12-3/TRBV12-4
clone_size: -
j_call: TRBJ2-5
d_call: TRBD2
cdr3_nt: TGTGCCAGCAGATTAGCGGGGGGGCCCCGCGAGACCCAGTACTTC
cdr3_aa: CASRLAGGPRETQYF

v_call: TRBV6-2/TRBV6-3
clone_size: -
j_call: TRBJ2-1
d_call: -
cdr3_nt: TGTGCCAGCAGACTACAGGGTTTAGGGTACAATGAGCAGTTCTTC
cdr3_aa: CASRLQGLGYNEQFF

v_call: TRBV12-3/TRBV12-4
clone_size: few
j_call: TRBJ2-2
d_call: TRBD2
cdr3_nt: TGTGCCAGCAGTTTTAGCGGGATTGGCGGGGAGCTGTTTTTT
cdr3_aa: CASSFSGIGGELFF

v_call: TRBV6-2/TRBV6-3
clone_size: -
j_call: TRBJ2-1
d_call: -
cdr3_nt: TGTGCCAGCCGACTAGGGCTAGCTCCAAGCAATGAGCAGTTCTTC
cdr3_aa: CASRLGLAPSNEQFF

v_call: TRBV4-1
clone_size: few
j_call: TRBJ1-1
d_call: TRBD1
cdr3_nt: TGCGCCAGCAGCCAAGTACCAGGGGGAAGGAACACTGAAGCTTTCTTT
cdr3_aa: CASSQVPGGRNTEAFF

v_call: TRBV6-5
clone_size: -
j_call: TRBJ1-1
d_call: -
cdr3_nt: TGTGCCAGCAGTTACTCGCCTGGTGCGAACACTGAAGCTTTCTTT
cdr3_aa: CASSYSPGANTEAFF

v_call: TRBV3-1
clone_size: -
j_call: TRBJ2-4
d_call: TRBD1
cdr3_nt: TGTGCCAGCAGCTTAGTGGGACAGGGGGCAAACATTCAGTACTTC
cdr3_aa: CASSLVGQGANIQYF

v_call: TRBV10-3
clone_size: few
j_call: TRBJ2-7
d_call: TRBD2
cdr3_nt: TGTGCCATCAGTGACCTAGCGGGAGTGGCCTACGAGCAGTACTTC
cdr3_aa: CAISDLAGVAYEQYF

v_call: TRBV5-1
clone_size: -
j_call: TRBJ2-2
d_call: TRBD2
cdr3_nt: TGCGCCAGCAGCTTGTGGCGGGAGGCCGGGGAGCTGTTTTTT
cdr3_aa: CASSLWREAGELFF

v_call: TRBV3-1
clone_size: few
j_call: TRBJ2-7
d_call: TRBD2
cdr3_nt: TGTGCCAGCAGCCCCCCCCCGGTGGGAGGGCGGATCTACGAGCAGTACTTC
cdr3_aa: CASSPPPVGGRIYEQYF

v_call: TRBV4-2
clone_size: -
j_call: TRBJ2-5
d_call: -
cdr3_nt: TGTGCCAGCAGCCAAGAGACCTTAGGGGGGACCCAGTACTTC
cdr3_aa: CASSQETLGGTQYF

v_call: TRBV25-1
clone_size: -
j_call: TRBJ2-5
d_call: TRBD2
cdr3_nt: TGTGCCAGCTCCCCGGGGGGGACTAGCGGGGCAGAGACCCAGTACTTC
cdr3_aa: CASSPGGTSGAETQYF

v_call: TRBV6-1
clone_size: -
j_call: TRBJ2-3
d_call: TRBD1
cdr3_nt: TGTGCCAGCGGGAGGCAGGGGGCAGAGACAGATACGCAGTATTTT
cdr3_aa: CASGRQGAETDTQYF

v_call: TRBV2
clone_size: -
j_call: TRBJ1-1
d_call: -
cdr3_nt: TGTGCCAGCAGTCCCCAGGGCTATGAAGCTTTCTTT
cdr3_aa: CASSPQGYEAFF

v_call: TRBV3-1
clone_size: few
j_call: TRBJ2-7
d_call: -
cdr3_nt: TGTGCCAGCAGCCATTCAACCTACGAGCAGTACTTC
cdr3_aa: CASSHSTYEQYF

v_call: TRBV15
clone_size: few
j_call: TRBJ1-6
d_call: -
cdr3_nt: TGTGCCACCAGCGTCCAGCGGGCAGGGAGCTCCTATAATTCACCCCTCCACTTT
cdr3_aa: CATSVQRAGSSYNSPLHF

v_call: TRBV20-1
clone_size: few
j_call: TRBJ2-1
d_call: TRBD2
cdr3_nt: TGCAGTGCGCCCACTAGCGGGGGGGATAATGAGCAGTTCTTC
cdr3_aa: CSAPTSGGDNEQFF

v_call: TRBV18
clone_size: -
j_call: TRBJ2-7
d_call: -
cdr3_nt: TGTGCCAGCTCACCTAACGGGGGTTACGAGCAGTACTTC
cdr3_aa: CASSPNGGYEQYF

v_call: TRBV5-1
clone_size: -
j_call: TRBJ1-1
d_call: -
cdr3_nt: TGCGCCAGCAGCTTGGGAGTGGTGGGCACTGAAGCTTTCTTT
cdr3_aa: CASSLGVVGTEAFF

v_call: TRBV2
clone_size: once
j_call: TRBJ1-2
d_call: -
cdr3_nt: TGTGCCAGCAGTGAAAAGCCTAGGGGAGCGACCAATGGCTACACCTTC
cdr3_aa: CASSEKPRGATNGYTF

v_call: TRBV20-1
clone_size: few
j_call: TRBJ2-7
d_call: -
cdr3_nt: TGCAGTGCTATGACAGGCCTTGGGGCGGACGAGCAGTACTTC
cdr3_aa: CSAMTGLGADEQYF

v_call: TRBV5-1
clone_size: few
j_call: TRBJ2-7
d_call: -
cdr3_nt: TGCGCCAGCAGCGAATCAGGGGCATCCTACGAGCAGTACTTC
cdr3_aa: CASSESGASYEQYF

v_call: TRBV7-2
clone_size: -
j_call: TRBJ2-3
d_call: -
cdr3_nt: TGTGCCAGCAGCCCAGGGGACCGGAGGGTAGATACGCAGTATTTT
cdr3_aa: CASSPGDRRVDTQYF

v_call: TRBV18
clone_size: -
j_call: TRBJ2-1
d_call: -
cdr3_nt: TGTGCCAGCTCAAGTCGACAGGTCCCCTCCTACAATGAGCAGTTCTTC
cdr3_aa: CASSSRQVPSYNEQFF

v_call: TRBV6-1
clone_size: -
j_call: TRBJ2-2
d_call: TRBD1
cdr3_nt: TGTGCCAGCAGGGCTCAGGGGGCGAACACCGGGGAGCTGTTTTTT
cdr3_aa: CASRAQGANTGELFF

v_call: TRBV11-1
clone_size: -
j_call: TRBJ2-1
d_call: -
cdr3_nt: TGTGCCAGCAGCCAAAACTCCAAGCGGGTGGTAGGGGAATACAATGAGCAGTTCTTC
cdr3_aa: CASSQNSKRVVGEYNEQFF

v_call: TRBV6-6
clone_size: -
j_call: TRBJ2-1
d_call: -
cdr3_nt: TGTGCCAGCAGGGCTAAAGCCAATGAGCAGTTCTTC
cdr3_aa: CASRAKANEQFF

v_call: TRBV20-1
clone_size: -
j_call: TRBJ2-5
d_call: -
cdr3_nt: TGCAGTGCTAGAGATGGGGCCTCCGGGGAGACCCAGTACTTC
cdr3_aa: CSARDGASGETQYF

v_call: TRBV20-1
clone_size: -
j_call: TRBJ2-2
d_call: TRBD2
cdr3_nt: TGCAGTGCTCGGACTAGCGGGAGAGATCTAACCGGGGAGCTGTTTTTT
cdr3_aa: CSARTSGRDLTGELFF

v_call: TRBV28
clone_size: few
j_call: TRBJ1-6
d_call: -
cdr3_nt: TGTGCCAGCAGCGCCGAGGCCGGACCTTCACCCCTCCACTTT
cdr3_aa: CASSAEAGPSPLHF

v_call: TRBV5-1
clone_size: -
j_call: TRBJ2-5
d_call: -
cdr3_nt: TGCGCCAGCAGCTTCGTTGTCAGCCAAGAGACCCAGTACTTC
cdr3_aa: CASSFVVSQETQYF

v_call: TRBV19
clone_size: -
j_call: TRBJ1-1
d_call: -
cdr3_nt: TGTGCCAGTAGTGCCAGGGGCAGGATGAACACTGAAGCTTTCTTT
cdr3_aa: CASSARGRMNTEAFF

v_call: TRBV10-3
clone_size: -
j_call: TRBJ2-5
d_call: -
cdr3_nt: TGTGCCATCAGTGAGCAGAAAGGAGAGACCCAGTACTTC
cdr3_aa: CAISEQKGETQYF

v_call: TRBV3-1
clone_size: -
j_call: TRBJ2-7
d_call: -
cdr3_nt: TGTGCCAGCAGCCAAGATTTTCGGGGCGTCGAGCAGTACTTC
cdr3_aa: CASSQDFRGVEQYF

v_call: TRBV24-1
clone_size: -
j_call: TRBJ2-7
d_call: TRBD2
cdr3_nt: TGTGCCACCAGTGATCCTTACGGAACAACTAACCCTGGCGGGAGGTTCCGAGAGCAGTACTTC
cdr3_aa: CATSDPYGTTNPGGRFREQYF

v_call: TRBV10-2
clone_size: few
j_call: TRBJ2-7
d_call: -
cdr3_nt: TGCGCCAGCACCACCAGGGCGAGCGGTCTCTCCTACGAGCAGTACTTC
cdr3_aa: CASTTRASGLSYEQYF

v_call: TRBV5-1
clone_size: -
j_call: TRBJ2-4
d_call: -
cdr3_nt: TGCGCCAGCAGCTTGGAGGCGTCTGACATTCAGTACTTC
cdr3_aa: CASSLEASDIQYF

v_call: TRBV2
clone_size: few
j_call: TRBJ2-2
d_call: -
cdr3_nt: TGTGCCAGCAGAGGACAGAGCACCGGGGAGCTGTTTTTT
cdr3_aa: CASRGQSTGELFF

v_call: TRBV2
clone_size: -
j_call: TRBJ2-3
d_call: -
cdr3_nt: TGTGCCAGCAGTGAAGAACGACTACCGTCAAACACAGATACGCAGTATTTT
cdr3_aa: CASSEERLPSNTDTQYF

v_call: TRBV5-1
clone_size: few
j_call: TRBJ1-3
d_call: -
cdr3_nt: TGCGCCAGCAGCTTGGGTGCAGGAGCTGGAAACACCATATATTTT
cdr3_aa: CASSLGAGAGNTIYF

v_call: TRBV18
clone_size: few
j_call: TRBJ2-1
d_call: TRBD2
cdr3_nt: TGTGCCAGCTCACGCACGACTAGCGGGATGTGGGGCTATGAGCAGTTCTTC
cdr3_aa: CASSRTTSGMWGYEQFF

v_call: TRBV2
clone_size: once
j_call: TRBJ1-4
d_call: -
cdr3_nt: TGTGCCAGCGCCGGGGCCGGCGGTGAAAAACTGTTTTTT
cdr3_aa: CASAGAGGEKLFF

v_call: TRBV11-2
clone_size: -
j_call: TRBJ2-1
d_call: TRBD2
cdr3_nt: TGTGCCAGCAGCGGAAGTAGCCCCCTCGGGGGACTAGCGGGAGCTAGGAATGAGCAGTTCTTC
cdr3_aa: CASSGSSPLGGLAGARNEQFF

v_call: TRBV5-1
clone_size: few
j_call: TRBJ2-3
d_call: -
cdr3_nt: TGCGCCAGCAGCTCCGGGGAAGCCACAGATACGCAGTATTTT
cdr3_aa: CASSSGEATDTQYF

v_call: TRBV2
clone_size: -
j_call: TRBJ2-5
d_call: -
cdr3_nt: TGTGCCAGCAGTGCCGACAGGTCTATGAGGGAGACCCAGTACTTC
cdr3_aa: CASSADRSMRETQYF

v_call: TRBV7-8
clone_size: few
j_call: TRBJ2-7
d_call: TRBD2
cdr3_nt: TGTGCCAGCAGCCTATCTAGCGGGAGTCGCGAGCAGTACTTC
cdr3_aa: CASSLSSGSREQYF

v_call: TRBV12-3/TRBV12-4
clone_size: few
j_call: TRBJ2-7
d_call: -
cdr3_nt: TGTGCCAGCAGTTTAAGTTCGAAAAACCCCTACGAGCAGTACTTC
cdr3_aa: CASSLSSKNPYEQYF

v_call: TRBV29-1
clone_size: many
j_call: TRBJ2-1
d_call: TRBD2
cdr3_nt: TGCAGCGCTGATGGTATTATAGAAAGCGGGGGGGGTCCCTATGAGCAGTTCTTC
cdr3_aa: CSADGIIESGGGPYEQFF

v_call: TRBV20-1
clone_size: -
j_call: TRBJ2-1
d_call: TRBD2
cdr3_nt: TGCAGTGCTAAACCGGGACTAGCGGGCTATGAGCAGTTCTTC
cdr3_aa: CSAKPGLAGYEQFF